This TCR beta chain was sequenced during a study of identical twins (dated by TCRdb to 2015 to 2016). In terms of the full investigation: The study deep-sequenced TCR alpha and beta repertoires from monozygotic twins, unrelated adults of various ages and cord blood to test whether fetal clonotypes persist. Replicate twin experiments were performed at different times using different library preparation protocols to rule out contamination.

Trimming takes 2 bases from V and 0 bases from J, and the germline ends sit 9 bases apart. From a lookup of the germline V gene, CDR1 and CDR2 are SGHRS and YFSETQ. Taken from cysteine to phenylalanine, the CDR3 has 14 residues. The DNA shown is the 42-base CDR3, in frame from base 1. On the study overall, not on this receptor specifically: Because the same donors could not be followed over many years, the conclusions relied on cross-sectional statistical analysis. Zero-insertion analyses could be partly confounded by invariant T cells such as MAIT and iNKT, though diverse VJ usage argued against such confounding for most clonotypes. A weaker excess of twin sharing was found in beta out-of-frame sequences because the signal-to-noise ratio was lowered by fewer shared sequences. Fewer insertions were carried by abundant cord blood beta clonotypes; a weaker similar trend was observed in young adult naive repertoires, while no such trend was observed in memory repertoires. In monozygotic twins, recombination models systematically underestimated out-of-frame TCR alpha sharing, but the models matched the sharing seen between unrelated individuals. Compared with coincidental sharing between unrelated individuals, an excess of low generation-probability sequences was observed among out-of-frame TCR alpha sequences shared between twins.

Comment on this clonotype: Its recognized antigen is unknown. The sample holds no much larger clone one base away, and base qualities are not on file.

Library method: 5' RACE. Sequencing instrument: Illumina HiSeq 2000. A universal primer binding site was introduced by template switching, and a unique molecular identifier was present in the final cDNA, enabling accurate counting of TCR cDNA molecules. First-strand cDNA for TCR alpha and beta chains was synthesized from specific primers in the conserved constant-segment region. Each cDNA library was double barcoded, with a SMART-Mk sample barcode plus Illumina barcodes, to control for contamination. Two successive PCR steps introduced TruSeq adapter sequences along with Illumina sample barcodes. The Illumina HiSeq platform was used with custom primers to sequence TCR alpha and beta cDNA libraries. On the authors' methods: Unique molecular identifiers were extracted from raw reads with MiGEC, and CDR3 positions were determined with MiXCR. For each individual, recombination models were inferred using an EM algorithm with the repgenHMM and IGoR tools. Shared clonotype analysis was performed with the tcR package in R, normalizing sharing by the product of cloneset sizes. To study raw recombination without the effects of thymic and clonal selection, out-of-frame nonproductive sequences were analyzed. TCRdb ran its own pipeline on the public reads, namely fastp trimming at Q25 and MiXCR clone calling, and kept in-frame beta chains. Identical CDR3 proteins give one entry, which carries the most common genes and DNA. What appears here as the V and J calls and clone size reflects TCRdb's work, not the paper's. The sample contains 1.5 million to 2 million distinct CDR3 sequences, 32% of them found a single time. The top ten hold 0.27% of the sample.

Only healthy Caucasian donors were included. Sequencing was done on a sample of cord blood. The V and J segments used are TRBV5-1 and TRBJ2-7, with no D gene named confidently. The source of this sequence is a newborn girl in good health. The DNA is TGCGCCAGCAGCTTCCAGGTTCACTCCTACGAGCAGTACTTC. Translated, it reads CASSFQVHSYEQYF.